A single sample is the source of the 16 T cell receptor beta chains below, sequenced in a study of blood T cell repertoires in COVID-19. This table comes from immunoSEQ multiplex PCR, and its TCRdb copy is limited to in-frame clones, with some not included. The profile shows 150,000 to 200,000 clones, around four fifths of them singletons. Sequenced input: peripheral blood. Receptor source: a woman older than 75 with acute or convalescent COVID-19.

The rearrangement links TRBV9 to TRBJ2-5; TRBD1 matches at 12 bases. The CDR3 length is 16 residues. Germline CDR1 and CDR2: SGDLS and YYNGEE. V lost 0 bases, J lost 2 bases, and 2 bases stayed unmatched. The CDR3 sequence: CASSVGDRGLQETQYF. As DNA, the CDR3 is TGTGCCAGCAGCGTAGGGGACAGGGGGCTTCAAGAGACCCAGTACTTC. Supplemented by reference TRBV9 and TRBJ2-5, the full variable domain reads DSGVTQTPKHLITATGQRVTLRCSPRSGDLSVYWYQQSLDQGLQFLIQYYNGEERAKGNILERFSAQQFPDLHSELNLSSLELGDSALYFCASSVGDRGLQETQYFGPGTRLLVL.

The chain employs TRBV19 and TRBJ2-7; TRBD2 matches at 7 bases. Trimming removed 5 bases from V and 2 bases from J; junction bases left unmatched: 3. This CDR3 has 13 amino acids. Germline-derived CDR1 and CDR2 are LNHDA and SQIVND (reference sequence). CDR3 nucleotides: TGTGCCAGTAGTCGGGAGGCTACCTACGAGCAGTACTTC. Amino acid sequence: CASSREATYEQYF.

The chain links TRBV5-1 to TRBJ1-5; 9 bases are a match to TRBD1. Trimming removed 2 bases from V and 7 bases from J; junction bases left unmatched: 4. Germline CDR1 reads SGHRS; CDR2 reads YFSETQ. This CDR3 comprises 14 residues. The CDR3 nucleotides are TGCGCCAGCAGCTTTTCGACAGGGGGGCAGCCCCAGCATTTT. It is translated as CASSFSTGGQPQHF.

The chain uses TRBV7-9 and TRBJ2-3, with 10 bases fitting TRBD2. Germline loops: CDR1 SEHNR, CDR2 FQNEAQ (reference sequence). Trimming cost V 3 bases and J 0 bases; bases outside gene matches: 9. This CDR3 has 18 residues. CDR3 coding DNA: TGTGCCAGCAGCTTTTCCCTTAGCGGGGGGCATAGCACAGATACGCAGTATTTT. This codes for CASSFSLSGGHSTDTQYF.

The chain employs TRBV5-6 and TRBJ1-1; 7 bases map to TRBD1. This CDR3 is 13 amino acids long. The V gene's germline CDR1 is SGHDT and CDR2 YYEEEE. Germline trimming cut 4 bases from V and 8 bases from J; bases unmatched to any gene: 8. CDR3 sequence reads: CASSARGTAEAFF. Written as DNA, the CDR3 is TGTGCCAGCAGCGCCCGAGGGACAGCAGAAGCTTTCTTT.

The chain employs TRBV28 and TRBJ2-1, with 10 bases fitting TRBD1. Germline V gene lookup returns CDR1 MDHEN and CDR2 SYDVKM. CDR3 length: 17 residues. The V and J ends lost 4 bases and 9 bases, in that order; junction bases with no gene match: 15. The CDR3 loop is CASSSYSRDRGTGEQFF. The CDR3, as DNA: TGTGCCAGCAGTTCGTACTCCCGGGACAGGGGAACGGGTGAGCAGTTCTTC.

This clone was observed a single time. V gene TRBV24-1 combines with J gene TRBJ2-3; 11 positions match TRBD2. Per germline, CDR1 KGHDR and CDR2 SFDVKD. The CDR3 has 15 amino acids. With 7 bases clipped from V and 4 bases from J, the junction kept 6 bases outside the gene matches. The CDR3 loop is CATSFSGGAPDTQYF. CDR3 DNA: TGTGCCACCAGCTTTAGCGGGGGGGCCCCAGATACGCAGTATTTT.

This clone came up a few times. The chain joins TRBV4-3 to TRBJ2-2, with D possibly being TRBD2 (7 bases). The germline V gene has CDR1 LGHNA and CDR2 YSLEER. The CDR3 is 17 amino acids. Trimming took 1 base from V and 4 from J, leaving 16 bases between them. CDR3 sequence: CASSQGGLGGVTGELFF. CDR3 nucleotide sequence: TGCGCCAGCAGCCAAGGCGGACTAGGGGGGGTCACCGGGGAGCTGTTTTTT.

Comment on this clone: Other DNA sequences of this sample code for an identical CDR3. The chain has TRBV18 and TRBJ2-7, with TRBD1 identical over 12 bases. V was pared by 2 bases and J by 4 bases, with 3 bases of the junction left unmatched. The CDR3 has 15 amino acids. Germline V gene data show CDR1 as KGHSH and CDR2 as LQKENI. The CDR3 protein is CASSPGTGGKYEQYF. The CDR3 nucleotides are TGTGCCAGCTCACCAGGGACAGGGGGCAAGTACGAGCAGTACTTC.

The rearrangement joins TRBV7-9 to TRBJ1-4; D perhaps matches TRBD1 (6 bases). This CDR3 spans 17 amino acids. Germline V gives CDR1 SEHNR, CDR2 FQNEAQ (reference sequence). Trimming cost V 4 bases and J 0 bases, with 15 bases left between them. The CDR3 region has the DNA TGTGCCAGCAGCTACTGGGGGGGCATTGCAACTAATGAAAAACTGTTTTTT. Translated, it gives CASSYWGGIATNEKLFF.

This chain's CDR3 is CASSLWDRGLYIQYF. The CDR3 bases are TGTGCCAGCAGCTTATGGGACAGGGGGCTGTACATTCAGTACTTC. The chain couples TRBV7-2 to TRBJ2-4, with 12 positions matching TRBD1. The CDR3 has 15 amino acids. Germline V lookup: CDR1 SGHTA, CDR2 FQGNSA. J lost 8 bases, V lost 2 bases, and 4 bases had no gene match.

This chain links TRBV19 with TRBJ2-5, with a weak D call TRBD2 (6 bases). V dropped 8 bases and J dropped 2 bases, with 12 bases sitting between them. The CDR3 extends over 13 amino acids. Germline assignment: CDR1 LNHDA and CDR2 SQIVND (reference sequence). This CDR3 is CASGTGTQETQYF. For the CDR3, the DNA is TGTGCCAGTGGGACCGGGACTCAAGAGACCCAGTACTTC.

CDR3 coding DNA: TGTGCCAGCAGTGAGGGCAGGGGGATTGGAAACACCATATATTTT. Protein sequence: CASSEGRGIGNTIYF. This chain uses TRBV6-1 with TRBJ1-3; TRBD1 aligns across 7 bases. The CDR3 is 15 residues long. The germline V gene encodes CDR1 MNHNS and CDR2 SASEGT. Germline trimming cut 3 bases from V and 3 bases from J; bases unmatched to any gene: 5.

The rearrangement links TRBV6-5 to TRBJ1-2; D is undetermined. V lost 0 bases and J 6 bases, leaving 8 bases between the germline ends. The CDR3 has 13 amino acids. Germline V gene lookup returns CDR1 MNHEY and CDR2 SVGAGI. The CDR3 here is CASSYSANDGYTF. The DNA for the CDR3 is TGTGCCAGCAGTTACTCGGCCAACGATGGCTACACCTTC.

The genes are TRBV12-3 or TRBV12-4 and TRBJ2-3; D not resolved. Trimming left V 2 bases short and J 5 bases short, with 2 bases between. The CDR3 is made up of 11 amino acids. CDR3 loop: CASSLQDTQYF. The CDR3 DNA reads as TGTGCCAGCAGTTTACAAGATACGCAGTATTTT.

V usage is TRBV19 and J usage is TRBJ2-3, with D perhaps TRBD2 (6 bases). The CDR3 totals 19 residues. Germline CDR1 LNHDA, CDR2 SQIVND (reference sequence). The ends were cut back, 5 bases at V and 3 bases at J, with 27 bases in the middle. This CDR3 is CASSWDFPTLSLGTDTQYF. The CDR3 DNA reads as TGTGCCAGTAGTTGGGACTTTCCGACACTAAGCCTCGGGACAGATACGCAGTATTTT.